One sample yielded the 25 T cell receptor beta chains listed below, sequenced in a study of T cell repertoires in cytomegalovirus infection. A single record per CDR3 protein comes from TCRdb applying MiXCR to the reads. The sample has a few hundred thousand distinct CDR3 sequences, roughly 20% seen once. Sequencing was performed on CD8+ T cells from PBMCs. All receptors come from a human donor in good health (CMV status not recorded). Some clones in this sample may be carry-over from other donors' samples.

A few counts support this clonotype. V is TRBV28 and J is TRBJ2-7; perhaps TRBD1 as D (6 bases). The CDR3 length is 13 residues. CDR1 MDHEN and CDR2 SYDVKM come from the germline V gene. The V end was cut by 3 bases, the J end by 9 bases, with 15 bases between. Written as DNA, the CDR3 is TGTGCCAGCAGTTTCCTTACAGGGATGGGGCAGTACTTC. Translated, it gives CASSFLTGMGQYF.

In its sample, this clonotype was seen many times. V gene TRBV14 combines with J gene TRBJ2-7, with a weak D call TRBD2 (5 bases). V was clipped by 3 bases and J by 6 bases, with 9 bases between them. Germline V lookup: CDR1 SGHDN, CDR2 FVKESK. The CDR3 is 12 residues long. CDR3 amino acids: CASSHLAREQYF. Here the CDR3 DNA reads TGTGCCAGCAGCCACCTAGCTCGCGAGCAGTACTTC. The entire variable domain, with the rest obtained from reference TRBV14 and TRBJ2-7, is as follows: EAGVTQFPSHSVIEKGQTVTLRCDPISGHDNLYWYRRVMGKEIKFLLHFVKESKQDESGMPNNRFLAERTGGTYSTLKVQPAELEDSGVYFCASSHLAREQYFGPGTRLTVT.

This chain connects TRBV4-1 to TRBJ2-3; D may be TRBD2 (6 bases). CDR3 length: 14 amino acids. Trimming removed 4 bases at V and 6 bases at J, with 14 bases between. The germline gives CDR1 MGHRA, CDR2 YSYEKL. This CDR3 is CASSPGGESDTQYF. The CDR3 region has the DNA TGCGCCAGCAGCCCCGGCGGGGAATCTGATACGCAGTATTTT.

The gene calls are TRBV6-1 and TRBJ2-1, with 10 bases aligning to TRBD2. Germline CDR1 is MNHNS and CDR2 is SASEGT. This CDR3 comprises 16 residues. The V segment lost 2 bases and the J segment 4 bases; nucleotides outside the gene matches: 5. DNA for the CDR3: TGTGCCAGCAGTGAATTGTCTAGCGGGGGTTACAATGAGCAGTTCTTC. It encodes CASSELSSGGYNEQFF.

The rearrangement links TRBV7-6 to TRBJ2-7, with D hard to call. Trimming cost V 1 base and J 7 bases, with 11 bases left between them. This CDR3 comprises 13 residues. Germline CDR1 is SGHVS and CDR2 is FNYEAQ. The chain's CDR3 is CASSLVALGEQYF. CDR3 coding DNA: TGTGCCAGCAGCTTAGTCGCCCTTGGGGAGCAGTACTTC.

The table lists this clonotype with a few counts. The chain recombines TRBV12-3 or TRBV12-4 with TRBJ1-2, with 8 bases identical to TRBD1. Unmatched junction bases numbered 9, after V lost 6 bases and J lost 3 bases. This CDR3 contains 15 residues. CDR3 in amino acids: CASRNPGGRDYGYTF. CDR3 coding DNA: TGTGCCAGCAGAAACCCAGGGGGCCGGGACTATGGCTACACCTTC.

This clonotype was seen more than once but under ten times. This chain uses TRBV18 with TRBJ2-7, with TRBD1 matching 7 bases. The germline gives CDR1 KGHSH, CDR2 LQKENI. The trim removed 4 bases at V and 2 bases at J, leaving 11 bases unmatched. The CDR3 sequence is 16 residues long. The CDR3 DNA reads as TGTGCCAGCTCACTTTCTTCCGGGACAGCCCCCTACGAGCAGTACTTC. Translating it yields CASSLSSGTAPYEQYF.

The sample holds many counts of this clonotype. The chain has TRBV12-5 and TRBJ1-1; 7 bases align to TRBD1. Germline V CDR1 and CDR2: LGHNT, FRNRAP. After removal of 7 bases from V and 5 bases from J, the junction contained 13 bases not matched to a gene. This CDR3 contains 15 residues. The CDR3 sequence is CASAIYRGTGTEAFF. Here the CDR3 DNA reads TGTGCTAGTGCCATTTACAGGGGCACGGGGACTGAAGCTTTCTTT.

CDR3 sequence (DNA): TGTGCCAGTAGTAGAGACCTATATGAGCAGTTCTTC. This sequence encodes CASSRDLYEQFF. V is TRBV19 and J is TRBJ2-1; D is ambiguous. CDR1 and CDR2 from the germline V gene are LNHDA and SQIVND (reference sequence). CDR3 length: 12 residues. Trimming took off 4 bases at V and 8 bases at J, with 9 bases between the two ends.

This clonotype has ten or more counts. The genes are TRBV7-2 and TRBJ2-1; 8 nucleotides match TRBD2. Unmatched junction bases numbered 3, after V lost 5 bases and J lost 0 bases. The CDR3 covers 15 residues. The germline V gene has CDR1 SGHTA and CDR2 FQGNSA. CDR3 nucleotides: TGTGCCAGCAGCCGAACTAGCGGCTCCTACAATGAGCAGTTCTTC. It translates to CASSRTSGSYNEQFF.

The chain carries TRBV6-6 and TRBJ1-5; 7 nucleotides line up with TRBD1. The ends lost 6 bases at V and 1 base at J; junction bases unmatched: 6. CDR3 size: 15 residues. Germline CDR1 and CDR2: MNHNY and SVGAGI (reference sequence). CDR3 DNA sequence: TGTGCCAGCAGGACCGGGACAGCGAGCAATCAGCCCCAGCATTTT. Amino acid sequence: CASRTGTASNQPQHF.

This clonotype was counted between two and nine times. The chain links TRBV9 to TRBJ2-2, with 7 bases aligning to TRBD2. The CDR3 has 17 residues. Germline V lookup: CDR1 SGDLS, CDR2 YYNGEE. Unmatched junction bases numbered 10, after V lost 2 bases and J lost 3 bases. The DNA of the CDR3 is TGTGCCAGCAGCGTCACTAACGCGGGGGTCCACACCGGGGAGCTGTTTTTT. This translates into CASSVTNAGVHTGELFF.

In its sample, this clonotype was seen many times. The genes are TRBV29-1 and TRBJ2-7; a weak D match, TRBD2 (6 bases). Deletions cut 7 bases from V and 2 bases from J, with 12 bases between. The CDR3 is 12 amino acids. The germline gives CDR1 SQVTM, CDR2 ANQGSEA. The chain's CDR3 is CSGGDSTYEQYF. The CDR3, as DNA: TGCAGCGGGGGGGACTCCACCTACGAGCAGTACTTC.

This clonotype was seen more than once but under ten times. The CDR3 DNA is TGTGCCAGCACGATTGGGGGAGAGAACTACGAGCAGTACTTC. It codes for CASTIGGENYEQYF. The chain couples TRBV18 to TRBJ2-7; possibly TRBD1 or TRBD2 for D (5 bases each). CDR1 and CDR2 (germline): KGHSH, LQKENI. Deletions cut 8 bases from V and 3 bases from J, with 17 bases between. This CDR3 is built from 14 residues.

The chain employs TRBV20-1 and TRBJ1-1; possibly TRBD1 for D (5 bases). With 6 bases removed from V and 5 bases from J, the gap between germline ends came to 13 bases. This CDR3 has 12 residues. Germline lookup yields CDR1 DFQATT and CDR2 SNEGSKA (reference sequence). The CDR3 region is CSAPFGGTEAFF. DNA for the CDR3: TGCAGTGCCCCTTTCGGGGGTACTGAAGCTTTCTTT.

This clonotype was observed a single time. This chain joins TRBV9 and TRBJ2-1; TRBD1 matches 10 bases. Trimming at V came to 1 base and at J to 0 bases, leaving 1 base not matched to a gene. CDR1 and CDR2 from the germline V gene are SGDLS and YYNGEE. CDR3 length equals 16 residues. CDR3 amino acids: CASSVRDRGSYNEQFF. The DNA of the CDR3 is TGTGCCAGCAGCGTAAGGGACAGGGGCTCCTACAATGAGCAGTTCTTC. Combining the CDR3 with reference TRBV9 and TRBJ2-1 gives the whole variable domain DSGVTQTPKHLITATGQRVTLRCSPRSGDLSVYWYQQSLDQGLQFLIQYYNGEERAKGNILERFSAQQFPDLHSELNLSSLELGDSALYFCASSVRDRGSYNEQFFGPGTRLTVL.

This clonotype was observed many times. The chain is built from TRBV7-9 and TRBJ2-3; D is perhaps TRBD2 (6 bases). The CDR3 loop spans 16 amino acids. The ends were cut back, 5 bases at V and 4 bases at J, with 19 bases in the middle. Per germline, CDR1 SEHNR and CDR2 FQNEAQ (reference sequence). This CDR3 reads CASSPIRGGGADTQYF. CDR3 nucleotides: TGTGCCAGCAGCCCCATTCGAGGCGGAGGGGCAGATACGCAGTATTTT.

The chain carries TRBV20-1 and TRBJ2-1; unclear D gene. The CDR3 covers 12 residues. V dropped 5 bases and J dropped 8 bases, with 13 bases sitting between them. Germline lookup yields CDR1 DFQATT and CDR2 SNEGSKA (reference sequence). The DNA for the CDR3 is TGCAGTGCTGACGGCGGTGACGATGAGCAGTTCTTC. Amino acids: CSADGGDDEQFF.

This clonotype was recorded at least ten times. This rearrangement joins TRBV20-1 to TRBJ1-2; D is unclear. The germline gives CDR1 DFQATT, CDR2 SNEGSKA (reference sequence). The length of the CDR3 is 13 residues. V gave up 0 bases and J gave up 6 bases, with 11 bases separating them. CDR3 sequence (DNA): TGCAGTGCTAGAGATCAGGTGGGAAATGGCTACACCTTC. This sequence encodes CSARDQVGNGYTF.

The CDR3 nucleotides are TGTGCCAGCAGCCCGTTTTGGACCTCAGGAAATGAAAAACTGTTTTTT. Encoded protein: CASSPFWTSGNEKLFF. The gene calls are TRBV28 and TRBJ1-4; D is ambiguous. The V end was cut by 6 bases, the J end by 5 bases, with 19 bases between. CDR1 is MDHEN and CDR2 is SYDVKM in the germline V gene. The length of the CDR3 is 16 residues.

This sequence joins TRBV28 and TRBJ1-1; unclear D gene. The CDR3 is made up of 14 amino acids. V was shortened by 6 bases and J by 0 bases, with 11 bases between the two germline ends. CDR1 and CDR2 (germline): MDHEN, SYDVKM. CDR3 DNA: TGTGCCAGCAGCCACGACGGCATGAACACTGAAGCTTTCTTT. Its protein is CASSHDGMNTEAFF.

In its sample, this clonotype was seen many times. The V and J genes are TRBV12-3 or TRBV12-4 and TRBJ2-7; 10 bases match TRBD1. V trimming: 3 bases; J trimming: 4 bases; junction bases outside the gene matches: 12. The CDR3 runs 17 residues. DNA for the CDR3: TGTGCCAGCAGTTTCGGGACAGGGGTGTCCCTTCGTTACGAGCAGTACTTC. As protein: CASSFGTGVSLRYEQYF.

The sample holds many counts of this clonotype. V is TRBV20-1 and J is TRBJ1-3; the D is unclear. There are 18 residues in the CDR3. The germline gives CDR1 DFQATT, CDR2 SNEGSKA (reference sequence). V lost 3 bases and J 7 bases, leaving 28 bases between the germline ends. CDR3 amino acids: CSASASFRGLKEENTIYF. The CDR3 DNA sequence: TGCAGTGCTAGTGCATCTTTCCGGGGTCTAAAAGAGGAGAACACCATATATTTT.

The V and J genes are TRBV28 and TRBJ2-1; 9 bases are shared with TRBD2. Germline V CDR1 and CDR2: MDHEN, SYDVKM. CDR3 length: 14 residues. The V and J ends lost 2 bases and 10 bases, in that order; junction bases with no gene match: 6. The chain's CDR3 is CASSLRALAGEQFF. CDR3 DNA: TGTGCCAGCAGTTTAAGGGCGCTAGCGGGGGAGCAGTTCTTC.

This clonotype occurred many times. This rearrangement joins TRBV7-2 to TRBJ2-7; D gene uncertain. V lost 5 bases, J lost 4 bases, and 15 bases lay in between. Germline CDR1 is SGHTA and CDR2 is FQGNSA. The CDR3 extends over 14 amino acids. The CDR3 sequence is CASSAPGLGYEQYF. The CDR3 DNA reads as TGTGCCAGCAGCGCGCCGGGCTTGGGGTACGAGCAGTACTTC.